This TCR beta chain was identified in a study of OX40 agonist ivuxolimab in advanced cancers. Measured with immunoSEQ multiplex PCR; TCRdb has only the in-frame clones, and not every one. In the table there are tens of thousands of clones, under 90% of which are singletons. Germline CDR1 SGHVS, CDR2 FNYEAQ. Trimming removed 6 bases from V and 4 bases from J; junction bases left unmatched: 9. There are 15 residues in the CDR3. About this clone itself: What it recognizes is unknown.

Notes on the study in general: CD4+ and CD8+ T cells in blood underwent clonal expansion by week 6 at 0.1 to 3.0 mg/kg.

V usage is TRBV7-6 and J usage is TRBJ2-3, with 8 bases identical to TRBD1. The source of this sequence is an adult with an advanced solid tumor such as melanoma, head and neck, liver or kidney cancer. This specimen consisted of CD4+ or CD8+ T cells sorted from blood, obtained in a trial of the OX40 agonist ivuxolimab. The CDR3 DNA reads TGTGCCAGCAGACGGACAGGGAATGACGCAGATACGCAGTATTTT. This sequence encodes CASRRTGNDADTQYF.